Listed below are T cell receptor beta chains from one sample, sequenced in a study of CD8 T cells in Susac syndrome. One entry per CDR3 protein results from TCRdb running MiXCR on the immunoSEQ multiplex PCR reads. The sample lists some 180,000 distinct CDR3 sequences, over 85% seen once, with 0.095% to 0.12% in the top ten. The sequenced sample consisted of CD4+ T cells from PBMCs. The receptors shown here come from a human donor in good health. The CDR3 runs from the conserved cysteine through the conserved F or W. Fields, in order: CDR3 DNA, CDR3 protein, V gene, clone size, D gene, J gene. A D gene is named only where the DNA matches it firmly. Size values are once, few and many counts, or a class for expanded clones, and some rows have none.

CDR3nt: TGTGCCAGCAGTTTATCTCGAGCGGGGGGGTTCTACGAGCAGTACTTC
CDR3aa: CASSLSRAGGFYEQYF
v_gene: TRBV27
abundance: .
d_gene: TRBD2
j_gene: TRBJ2-7

CDR3nt: TGTGCCTGGACCCGGCCGTACACCTACGAGCAGTACTTC
CDR3aa: CAWTRPYTYEQYF
v_gene: TRBV30
abundance: once
d_gene: .
j_gene: TRBJ2-7

CDR3nt: TGTGCTAGTGGTTTGAACACCCCGATGAACACTGAAGCTTTCTTT
CDR3aa: CASGLNTPMNTEAFF
v_gene: TRBV12-5
abundance: .
d_gene: .
j_gene: TRBJ1-1

CDR3nt: TGTGCCAGCAGCTTAGTGTCGTTTGGCGGGGAGCTGTTTTTT
CDR3aa: CASSLVSFGGELFF
v_gene: TRBV7-9
abundance: once
d_gene: .
j_gene: TRBJ2-2

CDR3nt: TGTGCCAGCAGTGACCCTACTAGCGGGGGTTACACAGATACGCAGTATTTT
CDR3aa: CASSDPTSGGYTDTQYF
v_gene: TRBV6-1
abundance: .
d_gene: TRBD2
j_gene: TRBJ2-3

CDR3nt: TGTGCCAGCAGCCCCCCTGGTCGGGACAGGGAGGGCAATCAGCCCCAGCATTTT
CDR3aa: CASSPPGRDREGNQPQHF
v_gene: TRBV13
abundance: .
d_gene: TRBD1
j_gene: TRBJ1-5

CDR3nt: TGTGCCAGCAGTGTTGCGGGTTACAATGAGCAGTTCTTC
CDR3aa: CASSVAGYNEQFF
v_gene: TRBV12-3/TRBV12-4
abundance: few
d_gene: .
j_gene: TRBJ2-1

CDR3nt: TGTGCCAGCAGTGAGTGGGCGGGGAGACCCTACAATGAGCAGTTCTTC
CDR3aa: CASSEWAGRPYNEQFF
v_gene: TRBV6-1
abundance: once
d_gene: .
j_gene: TRBJ2-1

CDR3nt: TGTGCCAGCAGCCACGGCGGGGGGGATACGCAGTATTTT
CDR3aa: CASSHGGGDTQYF
v_gene: TRBV14
abundance: .
d_gene: TRBD2
j_gene: TRBJ2-3

CDR3nt: TGCAGCGTGGACGGAGCGAACACCGGGGAGCTGTTTTTT
CDR3aa: CSVDGANTGELFF
v_gene: TRBV29-1
abundance: .
d_gene: .
j_gene: TRBJ2-2

CDR3nt: TGTGCCAGCAGCTCTTTTCAACAGGAGAACACTGAAGCTTTCTTT
CDR3aa: CASSSFQQENTEAFF
v_gene: TRBV6-2/TRBV6-3
abundance: .
d_gene: .
j_gene: TRBJ1-1

CDR3nt: TGTGCCAGCAGACGGACAACCATGCCCTACGAGCAGTACTTC
CDR3aa: CASRRTTMPYEQYF
v_gene: TRBV7-2
abundance: .
d_gene: .
j_gene: TRBJ2-7

CDR3nt: TGTGCCAGCAGTTACTCAGGGGTCCTTGAAGGGACTGAAGCTTTCTTT
CDR3aa: CASSYSGVLEGTEAFF
v_gene: TRBV6-2/TRBV6-3
abundance: .
d_gene: .
j_gene: TRBJ1-1

CDR3nt: TGCGCCAGCAGCCTGGGGACAGCCCGAGAGCAGTTCTTC
CDR3aa: CASSLGTAREQFF
v_gene: TRBV4-3
abundance: .
d_gene: TRBD1
j_gene: TRBJ2-1

CDR3nt: TGTGCCAGCAGCCGGGGACTAGCGGGGGCGGAGGATACGCAGTATTTT
CDR3aa: CASSRGLAGAEDTQYF
v_gene: TRBV7-3
abundance: .
d_gene: TRBD2
j_gene: TRBJ2-3

CDR3nt: TGCAGTGCTAGAGATACCCTCTATGGCTACACCTTC
CDR3aa: CSARDTLYGYTF
v_gene: TRBV20-1
abundance: .
d_gene: .
j_gene: TRBJ1-2

CDR3nt: TGTGCCAGCAGTTATTCGTCAGGAGGCGGCTACACCTTC
CDR3aa: CASSYSSGGGYTF
v_gene: TRBV6-2/TRBV6-3
abundance: .
d_gene: .
j_gene: TRBJ1-2

CDR3nt: TGTGCCAGCAGCTTGGACTCCTCTAGCACAGATACGCAGTATTTT
CDR3aa: CASSLDSSSTDTQYF
v_gene: TRBV7-8
abundance: .
d_gene: .
j_gene: TRBJ2-3

CDR3nt: TGTGCCAGCAGCTCTCCGAGCGGGGGGGCCAAGTACGAGCAGTACTTC
CDR3aa: CASSSPSGGAKYEQYF
v_gene: TRBV25-1
abundance: .
d_gene: TRBD2
j_gene: TRBJ2-7

CDR3nt: TGTGCCAGCAGCCTTCGGACGCGCGGGGATACGCAGTATTTT
CDR3aa: CASSLRTRGDTQYF
v_gene: TRBV13
abundance: .
d_gene: .
j_gene: TRBJ2-3

CDR3nt: TGTGCCAGCATTGGGGGCTCTCGAAATCAGCCCCAGCATTTT
CDR3aa: CASIGGSRNQPQHF
v_gene: TRBV28
abundance: once
d_gene: .
j_gene: TRBJ1-5

CDR3nt: TGCGCCAGCAGCCAAGGCCAGCGGGGAGGGGATACGCAGTATTTT
CDR3aa: CASSQGQRGGDTQYF
v_gene: TRBV4-1
abundance: .
d_gene: TRBD2
j_gene: TRBJ2-3

CDR3nt: TGCGCCAGCAGCTGGGACCCAGTCCGCGAGCAGTACTTC
CDR3aa: CASSWDPVREQYF
v_gene: TRBV5-1
abundance: .
d_gene: .
j_gene: TRBJ2-7

CDR3nt: TGTGCCTGGAGTGTAGGGGGGCGCCAATATGGCTACACCTTC
CDR3aa: CAWSVGGRQYGYTF
v_gene: TRBV30
abundance: .
d_gene: .
j_gene: TRBJ1-2

CDR3nt: TGTGCCAGCAGCGCACAGGGTCCCCAGCCCCAGCATTTT
CDR3aa: CASSAQGPQPQHF
v_gene: TRBV7-2
abundance: .
d_gene: .
j_gene: TRBJ1-5

CDR3nt: TGTGCCAGCAGCTTCCTCCGCGGGGACAGCTACGAGCAGTACTTC
CDR3aa: CASSFLRGDSYEQYF
v_gene: TRBV7-2
abundance: .
d_gene: .
j_gene: TRBJ2-7

CDR3nt: TGTGCCAGCAGCTTTTGGGCCGGAGGGGACACTGAAGCTTTCTTT
CDR3aa: CASSFWAGGDTEAFF
v_gene: TRBV9
abundance: few
d_gene: .
j_gene: TRBJ1-1

CDR3nt: TGCGCCAGCAGCCCATCTGGGACCCCTGGCTACACCTTC
CDR3aa: CASSPSGTPGYTF
v_gene: TRBV5-1
abundance: once
d_gene: .
j_gene: TRBJ1-2

CDR3nt: TGTGCCAGCAGTTTAGTACAGGGACTAGTAGGCAATGAGCAGTTCTTC
CDR3aa: CASSLVQGLVGNEQFF
v_gene: TRBV12-3/TRBV12-4
abundance: .
d_gene: TRBD2
j_gene: TRBJ2-1

CDR3nt: TGTGCCAGCAGCCTTCGAGGGGCCTATGGCTACACCTTC
CDR3aa: CASSLRGAYGYTF
v_gene: TRBV28
abundance: once
d_gene: .
j_gene: TRBJ1-2

CDR3nt: TGTGCCAGCAGTCTGCCCCCAGACGGTCCTTCCTACGAGCAGTACTTC
CDR3aa: CASSLPPDGPSYEQYF
v_gene: TRBV12-3/TRBV12-4
abundance: .
d_gene: .
j_gene: TRBJ2-7

CDR3nt: TGTGCCAGCAGTTACTCGACGCTTCCGGGTACTGAAGCTTTCTTT
CDR3aa: CASSYSTLPGTEAFF
v_gene: TRBV6-6
abundance: .
d_gene: .
j_gene: TRBJ1-1

CDR3nt: TGTGCCTGGAGTGTCGGGGGGCTTGAGCAGCCCCAGCATTTT
CDR3aa: CAWSVGGLEQPQHF
v_gene: TRBV30
abundance: .
d_gene: .
j_gene: TRBJ1-5

CDR3nt: TGCGCCAGCAGCTTGGAGTACGGGGGGGCCTACGAGCAGTACTTC
CDR3aa: CASSLEYGGAYEQYF
v_gene: TRBV5-1
abundance: .
d_gene: TRBD2
j_gene: TRBJ2-7

CDR3nt: TGTGCCAGCTCACCGCGGCAGGGGTTATTGGATACGCAGTATTTT
CDR3aa: CASSPRQGLLDTQYF
v_gene: TRBV18
abundance: .
d_gene: .
j_gene: TRBJ2-3

CDR3nt: TGTGCCAGTAGAGAGGACGTACACGCCCAAGAGACCCAGTACTTC
CDR3aa: CASREDVHAQETQYF
v_gene: TRBV19
abundance: .
d_gene: .
j_gene: TRBJ2-5

CDR3nt: TGCGCCAGCAGTCATTTAAAGCGGGAAAGCTCCTACAATGAGCAGTTCTTC
CDR3aa: CASSHLKRESSYNEQFF
v_gene: TRBV23-1
abundance: .
d_gene: TRBD2
j_gene: TRBJ2-1

CDR3nt: TGTGCCAGCAGCCAGAGGACTAGCGGGCCCAATGAGCAGTTCTTC
CDR3aa: CASSQRTSGPNEQFF
v_gene: TRBV7-3
abundance: .
d_gene: TRBD2
j_gene: TRBJ2-1

CDR3nt: TGTGCCAGCAGTTTAGGAGGGGGCTCAGGTGGCTACACCTTC
CDR3aa: CASSLGGGSGGYTF
v_gene: TRBV28
abundance: .
d_gene: TRBD1
j_gene: TRBJ1-2

CDR3nt: TGTGCCAGCAGCTCTATTACTCCAGGGGGCGGAGGGGCCCAGTACTTC
CDR3aa: CASSSITPGGGGAQYF
v_gene: TRBV13
abundance: .
d_gene: TRBD1
j_gene: TRBJ2-5

CDR3nt: TGTGCCAGCAGCTTATGGACAGGGATGCGCAATTCACCCCCCCACTTT
CDR3aa: CASSLWTGMRNSPPHF
v_gene: TRBV7-9
abundance: .
d_gene: TRBD1
j_gene: TRBJ1-6

CDR3nt: TGTGCCAGCAGCCTAGGCCAGGGGATGGAAGAGACCCAGTACTTC
CDR3aa: CASSLGQGMEETQYF
v_gene: TRBV27
abundance: once
d_gene: .
j_gene: TRBJ2-5

CDR3nt: TGTGCCACCAGTGATGGGGGCCAAGAGACCCAGTACTTC
CDR3aa: CATSDGGQETQYF
v_gene: TRBV24-1
abundance: once
d_gene: .
j_gene: TRBJ2-5

CDR3nt: TGTGCCAGCCTGGGACTAGCGGGTAATGAGCAGTTCTTC
CDR3aa: CASLGLAGNEQFF
v_gene: TRBV19
abundance: .
d_gene: TRBD2
j_gene: TRBJ2-1

CDR3nt: TGCAGCGTCACTAGCTCAGGGGGGAGGACTGAAGCTTTCTTT
CDR3aa: CSVTSSGGRTEAFF
v_gene: TRBV29-1
abundance: once
d_gene: TRBD1
j_gene: TRBJ1-1

CDR3nt: TGTGCCAGCAGCTTGCGGGACAGTAACTATGGCTACACCTTC
CDR3aa: CASSLRDSNYGYTF
v_gene: TRBV5-6
abundance: .
d_gene: TRBD1
j_gene: TRBJ1-2

CDR3nt: TGTGCCAGCAGCCTGGTCATGGGCTCTGGAAACACCATATATTTT
CDR3aa: CASSLVMGSGNTIYF
v_gene: TRBV7-9
abundance: .
d_gene: .
j_gene: TRBJ1-3

CDR3nt: TGTGCCAGCAGCCAAGGGGGGTGGGGAGAGACCCAGTACTTC
CDR3aa: CASSQGGWGETQYF
v_gene: TRBV3-1
abundance: .
d_gene: .
j_gene: TRBJ2-5

CDR3nt: TGTGCCAGCACCCGGCAGGGGGCATGGGGGGCCAACGTCCTGACTTTC
CDR3aa: CASTRQGAWGANVLTF
v_gene: TRBV4-2
abundance: .
d_gene: TRBD1
j_gene: TRBJ2-6